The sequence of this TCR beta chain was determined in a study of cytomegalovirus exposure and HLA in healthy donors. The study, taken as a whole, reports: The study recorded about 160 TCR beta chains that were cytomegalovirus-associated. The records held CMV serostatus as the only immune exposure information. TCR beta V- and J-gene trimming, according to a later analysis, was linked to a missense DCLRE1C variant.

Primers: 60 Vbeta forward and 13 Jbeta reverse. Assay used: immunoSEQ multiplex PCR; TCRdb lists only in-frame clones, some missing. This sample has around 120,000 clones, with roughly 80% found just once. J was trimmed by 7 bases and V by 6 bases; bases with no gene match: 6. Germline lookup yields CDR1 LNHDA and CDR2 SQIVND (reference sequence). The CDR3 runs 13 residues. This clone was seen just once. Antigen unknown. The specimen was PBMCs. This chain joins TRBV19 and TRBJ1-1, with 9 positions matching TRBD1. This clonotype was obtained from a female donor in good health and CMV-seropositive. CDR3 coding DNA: TGTGCCAGTAGGGGACAGGGCGAGGGTGAAGCTTTCTTT. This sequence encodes CASRGQGEGEAFF.